This T cell receptor beta chain came from a study of OX40 agonist ivuxolimab in advanced cancers. Study at large: Partial responses were achieved by three patients, of whom one had hepatocellular carcinoma and two had cutaneous melanoma. Whole-study results and caveats: The mean number of expanded clones was higher in CD8+ T cells than in CD4+.

At cycle 4 day 1, cycle 7 day 1, and baseline, blood was sampled. Generated by immunoSEQ multiplex PCR, the TCRdb table keeps only in-frame clones and is missing some. The top ten clones hold about 20% of a sample with fewer than 35,000 clones, 81% of them seen once. About this clone itself: The antigen is unknown.

This specimen was CD4+ or CD8+ T cells sorted from blood, taken in a trial of the OX40 agonist ivuxolimab. The sequence derives from an adult with an advanced solid tumor such as melanoma, head and neck, liver or kidney cancer.

CDR3 sequence reads: CASSSGTGGYGYTF. The CDR3 DNA reads as TGCGCCAGCAGCTCCGGGACGGGGGGCTATGGCTACACCTTC. This chain links TRBV5-1 with TRBJ1-2, with a tentative D call TRBD1 (5 bases). This CDR3 has 14 residues. The germline V gene has CDR1 SGHRS and CDR2 YFSETQ. V was cut by 3 bases and J by 4 bases, with 13 bases left in between. Full variable domain (remainder filled in from reference TRBV5-1 and TRBJ1-2): KAGVTQTPRYLIKTRGQQVTLSCSPISGHRSVSWYQQTPGQGLQFLFEYFSETQRNKGNFPGRFSGRQFSNSRSEMNVSTLELGDSALYLCASSSGTGGYGYTFGSGTRLTVV.